These T cell receptor beta chains were read from a single sample in a study of CD8 T cells in ankylosing spondylitis. TCRdb used MiXCR to reprocess the 5' RACE reads, holding one entry per CDR3 protein. The sample consists of over 600,000 distinct CDR3 sequences, under 20% of them appearing once. The source material was blood, either unsorted or a sorted T cell fraction (not recorded which). The receptors originated from a male donor with ankylosing spondylitis. The CDR3 runs from the conserved cysteine through the conserved F or W. A D gene is named only where the DNA matches it firmly. A clone size is listed for some rows: how often the clone was seen (once, few, many), or a class if it is expanded.

v_gene,j_gene,abundance,d_gene,CDR3nt,CDR3aa
TRBV5-1,TRBJ2-7,many,TRBD1,TGTGCCAGCAGTTCCCGGACAGGGGGCTACGAGCAGTACTTC,CASSSRTGGYEQYF
TRBV28,TRBJ2-7,few,.,TGTGCCAGCAGAGATAATAGCGCTTCGACCGAGCAGTACTTC,CASRDNSASTEQYF
TRBV12-3/TRBV12-4,TRBJ2-1,.,TRBD2,TGTGCCAGCAGTTTGGGGACCGGGACTAGTCGCAATGAGCAGTTCTTC,CASSLGTGTSRNEQFF
TRBV2,TRBJ2-1,.,.,TGTGCCAGCACCGAGACAGGTTTCTCCTACAATGAGCAGTTCTTC,CASTETGFSYNEQFF
TRBV10-3,TRBJ2-7,few,TRBD1,TGTGCCATCAGTGAACCGACAGGGACCTACGGCTACGAGCAGTACTTC,CAISEPTGTYGYEQYF
TRBV5-5,TRBJ2-2,few,.,TGTGCCAGCAGCCCTCGATGGAAGAACACCGGGGAGCTGTTTTTT,CASSPRWKNTGELFF
TRBV24-1,TRBJ2-1,.,.,TGTGCCACCCAGCGATCCGGAGCCGACAATGAGCAGTTCTTC,CATQRSGADNEQFF
TRBV5-1,TRBJ2-5,few,TRBD2,TGCGCCAGCAGCTTGGATAGCGGGAGCCAAGAGACCCAGTACTTC,CASSLDSGSQETQYF
TRBV13,TRBJ1-4,.,.,TGTGCCAGCAGCTTAGGTCCGACTGATGAAAAACTGTTTTTT,CASSLGPTDEKLFF
TRBV12-3/TRBV12-4,TRBJ1-1,many,.,TGTGCCAGCAGTTTAAGGAACACTGAAGCTTTCTTT,CASSLRNTEAFF
TRBV6-5,TRBJ2-1,.,.,TGTGCCAGCAGTACCTCGGACGAGCCACATGAGCAGTTCTTC,CASSTSDEPHEQFF
TRBV12-3/TRBV12-4,TRBJ2-2,.,.,TGTGCCAGCACCCCCCCGGGGTCGGGCACCGGGGAGCTGTTTTTT,CASTPPGSGTGELFF
TRBV4-3,TRBJ2-7,many,.,TGCGCCAGCAGCCAAGATCATAACCCCGGGACCTACGAGCAGTACTTC,CASSQDHNPGTYEQYF
TRBV6-5,TRBJ1-2,few,TRBD1,TGTGCCAGCAGTTGGGACAGGGCTAACTATGGCTACACCTTC,CASSWDRANYGYTF
TRBV5-1,TRBJ2-2,.,TRBD2,TGCGCCAGCAGTTACCTAGCGGGATACACCGGGGAGCTGTTTTTT,CASSYLAGYTGELFF
TRBV11-2,TRBJ1-4,.,.,TGTGCCAGCAGCTTGGAAAAAAAACTGTTTTTT,CASSLEKKLFF
TRBV18,TRBJ2-5,many,TRBD1,TGTGCCAGCTCACCCGGACAGGAAGAGACCCAGTACTTC,CASSPGQEETQYF
TRBV2,TRBJ1-1,.,TRBD1,TGTGCCAGCATTTACAGGGGAGGGACTGAAGCTTTCTTT,CASIYRGGTEAFF
TRBV27,TRBJ2-7,many,.,TGTGCCAGCAGCCTTTCAATCAGGGGCTCCTACGAGCAGTACTTC,CASSLSIRGSYEQYF
TRBV29-1,TRBJ2-7,few,.,TGCAGCGTTGAGGTGGGGCCCGGTCCCTACGAGCAGTACTTC,CSVEVGPGPYEQYF
TRBV4-2,TRBJ2-5,.,.,TGTGCCAGCAGCCCCGTGGGGGGTGGCCAGCAACAAGAGACCCAGTACTTC,CASSPVGGGQQQETQYF
TRBV4-1,TRBJ2-5,few,.,TGCGCCAGCAGCCAAGTGGTCCAAGAGACCCAGTACTTC,CASSQVVQETQYF
TRBV12-3/TRBV12-4,TRBJ1-2,.,.,TGTGCCAGCAGTTTCGGGCTCCTTACCTATGGCTACACCTTC,CASSFGLLTYGYTF
TRBV18,TRBJ1-1,few,.,TGTGCCAGCTCCCTCTCGGACGGGTCAAACACTGAAGCTTTCTTT,CASSLSDGSNTEAFF
TRBV11-3,TRBJ1-6,.,.,TGTGCCAGCAGCTGGACGTGGAGCTCCTATAATTCACCCCTCCACTTT,CASSWTWSSYNSPLHF
TRBV6-5,TRBJ2-7,few,.,TGTGCCAGCAGTTATTCTCAGGGTGGCGAGCAGTACTTC,CASSYSQGGEQYF
TRBV20-1,TRBJ2-1,.,TRBD2,TGCAGTGCTAGAGATATAGCGGGGGAGTACAATGAGCAGTTCTTC,CSARDIAGEYNEQFF
TRBV15,TRBJ2-7,.,TRBD2,TGTGCCACCAGCAGGGGACTAGCGGGTCTCGAGCAGTACTTC,CATSRGLAGLEQYF
TRBV7-2,TRBJ2-5,.,TRBD2,TGTGCCAGCACCTTTCTAGCGGGAGGAGGGGAGACCCAGTACTTC,CASTFLAGGGETQYF
TRBV20-1,TRBJ1-5,few,.,TGCAGTGCTAGCGAGTACCCCCCCAGGGCCAATCAGCCCCAGCATTTT,CSASEYPPRANQPQHF
TRBV4-3,TRBJ2-7,once,.,TGCGCCAGCAGCCAAGACCGCCAGGAGCTCTCCTACGAGCAGTACTTC,CASSQDRQELSYEQYF
TRBV21-1,TRBJ2-3,.,.,TGTGCCAGCAGCAAAGAAACCAGCGGCAGGATCTCCACAGATACGCAGTATTTT,CASSKETSGRISTDTQYF
TRBV5-1,TRBJ1-1,.,.,TGCGCCAGCAGCTTGGATACGGCTCCGAACACTGAAGCTTTCTTT,CASSLDTAPNTEAFF
TRBV28,TRBJ2-7,.,TRBD1,TGTGCCAGCAGCGTCGCCGGGACAGGGCCGGTCGAGCAGTACTTC,CASSVAGTGPVEQYF
TRBV18,TRBJ2-1,few,.,TGTGCCAGCTCACCACACCTGTCAGGCAATGAGCAGTTCTTC,CASSPHLSGNEQFF
TRBV20-1,TRBJ2-1,.,TRBD2,TGCAGTGCTATTGGACTAGCGGGAGATGTGGGGGACTACAATGAGCAGTTCTTC,CSAIGLAGDVGDYNEQFF
TRBV20-1,TRBJ1-2,few,.,TGCAGTGCCTTCATCTATGGCTACACCTTC,CSAFIYGYTF
TRBV20-1,TRBJ1-6,.,.,TGCAGTGCTCTCGTCCCGGGGAAAGCTAATTCACCCCTCCACTTT,CSALVPGKANSPLHF
TRBV6-1,TRBJ1-2,.,.,TGTGCCAGCAGTGAACCCAGGCACGACTATGGCTACACCTTC,CASSEPRHDYGYTF
TRBV6-1,TRBJ1-1,.,TRBD1,TGTGCCAGCATAGACAGGGGAAGGTTAATGAACACTGAAGCTTTCTTT,CASIDRGRLMNTEAFF
TRBV5-1,TRBJ1-2,.,TRBD1,TGCGCCAGCAGCTTGGAGGGACAGAGTATTAACTATGGCTACACCTTC,CASSLEGQSINYGYTF
TRBV6-1,TRBJ2-7,.,TRBD1,TGTGCCAGCAGCCCCTTTCCGGACAGGTTTTTCTACGAGCAGTACTTC,CASSPFPDRFFYEQYF
TRBV6-1,TRBJ1-2,few,.,TGTGCCAGCATGGAAGGGCTAGGCGGCTACACCTTC,CASMEGLGGYTF
TRBV5-1,TRBJ1-2,.,.,TGCGCCAGCAGCTACCAAACCAGGGAGGGCTACACCTTC,CASSYQTREGYTF
TRBV5-1,TRBJ1-1,.,.,TGCGCCAGCAGCGGCGCAGGGCAGACTGAAGCTTTCTTT,CASSGAGQTEAFF
TRBV7-9,TRBJ2-2,few,TRBD2,TGTGCCAGCAGCTTATCTACTAGCGTTGGGACCGGGGAGCTGTTTTTT,CASSLSTSVGTGELFF
TRBV2,TRBJ2-7,.,TRBD2,TGTGCCAGCAGTGCGGGTCGGGAGGGCCTGTACGAGCAGTACTTC,CASSAGREGLYEQYF
TRBV20-1,TRBJ2-5,once,TRBD2,TGCAGTGCGACACTAGCGGGAGCAATCCAAGAGACCCAGTACTTC,CSATLAGAIQETQYF
TRBV2,TRBJ1-1,few,.,TGTGCCAGCAGTGAAACCGGGGGTATTGAAGCTTTCTTT,CASSETGGIEAFF
TRBV7-9,TRBJ1-4,few,.,TGTGCCAGCAGCACAGACACCCTTGAAAAACTGTTTTTT,CASSTDTLEKLFF
TRBV20-1,TRBJ2-7,few,TRBD2,TGCAGTGGAGAAGGGGGACTAGCGTCCTACGAGCAGTACTTC,CSGEGGLASYEQYF
TRBV18,TRBJ2-1,.,TRBD1,TGTGCCAGCTCAACCGGGACAGGGCCTTACAATGAGCAGTTCTTC,CASSTGTGPYNEQFF
TRBV20-1,TRBJ1-1,few,TRBD1,TGCAGTGCTAGAGTAGAAGGACAGGGATTTACTGAAGCTTTCTTT,CSARVEGQGFTEAFF
TRBV5-1,TRBJ2-3,.,.,TGCGCCAGCAGCTTCTCCGCCGACACAGATACGCAGTATTTT,CASSFSADTDTQYF